The 32 T cell receptor beta chains below all came from one sample that was sequenced in a study of CD8 T cells in Susac syndrome. The RNA input was about 0.45 to 1 ug, and it was reverse transcribed with random hexamers. MiXCR was run by TCRdb on the immunoSEQ multiplex PCR reads, yielding one entry per CDR3 protein. The data show about 130,000 distinct CDR3 sequences, 85% to 95% seen once. Sequenced input: CD8+ T cells from PBMCs. These receptor sequences come from a human donor with Susac syndrome.

V gene TRBV27 combines with J gene TRBJ1-2, with D unclear. Germline lookup yields CDR1 MNHEY and CDR2 SMNVEV (reference sequence). Deletions cut 3 bases from V and 6 bases from J, with 14 bases between. This CDR3 has 14 amino acids. As DNA, the CDR3 is TGTGCCAGCAGTTTCAATAGTGTGTTCGATGGCTACACCTTC. It yields the protein CASSFNSVFDGYTF.

The J gene is TRBJ1-2, the V gene TRBV3-1; D is uncertain. V was pared by 0 bases and J by 2 bases, with 7 bases between. Germline assignment: CDR1 LGHDT and CDR2 YNNKEL (reference sequence). The CDR3 has 14 residues. This CDR3 reads CASSQDWGNYGYTF. The CDR3 DNA reads TGTGCCAGCAGCCAAGATTGGGGAAACTATGGCTACACCTTC.

The chain is built from TRBV20-1 and TRBJ1-1; no firm D call. The V and J ends lost 0 bases and 1 base respectively, with 12 bases between them. CDR3 size: 15 residues. Germline V gives CDR1 DFQATT, CDR2 SNEGSKA (reference sequence). Written as DNA, the CDR3 is TGCAGTGCTAGAGATTTCAGACTACCGAACACTGAAGCTTTCTTT. Its translation is CSARDFRLPNTEAFF.

This chain connects TRBV4-1 to TRBJ2-1; the match to TRBD1 covers 7 bases. The germline CDR1 and CDR2 sequences are MGHRA and YSYEKL. The CDR3 extends over 17 amino acids. With V trimmed by 0 bases and J by 15 bases, 20 bases remained unmatched. The CDR3 nucleotides read TGCGCCAGCAGCCAAGACGGAAGCCCAGGGGGATGGGGGTCGGGGTTCTTC. This sequence encodes CASSQDGSPGGWGSGFF.

This clonotype came up a few times. V gene TRBV5-1 combines with J gene TRBJ2-3, with 8 bases aligning to TRBD1. This CDR3 is 16 amino acids long. Losses at the gene ends were 0 bases for V and 4 bases for J; bases not matched to a gene: 7. Germline V gene data show CDR1 as SGHRS and CDR2 as YFSETQ. The CDR3 DNA reads TGCGCCAGCAGCTTGGCCTTGACAGGGGTAGCAGATACGCAGTATTTT. It is translated as CASSLALTGVADTQYF.

The V call is TRBV6-6, the J call TRBJ2-1; TRBD1 agrees at 9 bases. V lost 10 bases, J lost 4 bases, and 8 bases stayed unmatched. Germline lookup yields CDR1 MNHNY and CDR2 SVGAGI (reference sequence). The CDR3 is made up of 14 amino acids. Here the CDR3 DNA reads TGTGCCACCAAAGGGACAGGGCCATACAATGAGCAGTTCTTC. Its protein product is CATKGTGPYNEQFF.

The V and J genes are TRBV7-9 and TRBJ2-1; D is perhaps TRBD2 (6 bases). The germline V and J ends were trimmed by 5 bases and 5 bases, with 19 bases remaining between them. The CDR3 consists of 16 residues. Germline V lookup: CDR1 SEHNR, CDR2 FQNEAQ (reference sequence). The CDR3 bases are TGTGCCAGCAGCAGTATAGCGGCCCCCCGCCACAATGAGCAGTTCTTC. Translated: CASSSIAAPRHNEQFF.

The V call is TRBV9, the J call TRBJ2-5; D ambiguous. Germline loops: CDR1 SGDLS, CDR2 YYNGEE. This CDR3 region has 16 residues. The V gene lost 3 bases and the J gene lost 0 bases, with 15 bases spanning the gap. The chain's CDR3 is CASSAGRLVDQETQYF. In nucleotides, the CDR3 is TGTGCCAGCAGCGCCGGACGCTTGGTGGACCAAGAGACCCAGTACTTC.

The chain has TRBV16 and TRBJ2-1; 8 bases fit TRBD2. V was pared by 4 bases and J by 3 bases, with 5 bases of the junction left unmatched. This CDR3 comprises 15 residues. Per the germline V gene, CDR1 is KGHSY and CDR2 is FQNENV. The CDR3 DNA reads as TGTGCCAGCAGCCGACCCGGGACTAGCTACAATGAGCAGTTCTTC. Encoded protein: CASSRPGTSYNEQFF.

The chain carries TRBV5-4 and TRBJ2-1, with D uncertain. The CDR3 loop spans 12 amino acids. Germline lookup yields CDR1 SGHNT and CDR2 YYREEE (reference sequence). Trimming stripped 2 bases from V and 8 bases from J, with 8 bases between. The chain's CDR3 is CASSLASDEQFF. For the CDR3, the DNA is TGTGCCAGCAGCTTAGCGAGCGATGAGCAGTTCTTC.

V usage is TRBV3-1 and J usage is TRBJ2-1; 10 bases align to TRBD1. V was clipped by 1 base and J by 7 bases; unmatched bases: 13. Germline CDR1 and CDR2: LGHDT and YNNKEL (reference sequence). There are 18 residues in the CDR3. The CDR3 DNA follows: TGTGCCAGCAGCCAAGGCGTAGGGACAGGGGATCTTTGGAATGAGCAGTTCTTC. Translation gives CASSQGVGTGDLWNEQFF.

The chain recombines TRBV13 with TRBJ2-1; 11 nucleotides agree with TRBD2. CDR3 length: 15 amino acids. Germline V lookup: CDR1 PRHDT, CDR2 FYEKMQ (reference sequence). Trimming at V came to 3 bases and at J to 5 bases, leaving 3 bases not matched to a gene. The CDR3 region is CASSFLAGGDNEQFF. CDR3 bases: TGTGCCAGCAGCTTTTTAGCGGGAGGGGACAATGAGCAGTTCTTC.

For the CDR3, the DNA is TGCGCCAGCAGCCAACCTCCTACCGGGACCAGGAATGGGGAGCTGTTTTTT. It specifies CASSQPPTGTRNGELFF. The chain carries TRBV4-1 and TRBJ2-2; D is tentatively TRBD1 or TRBD2 (5 bases each). Germline CDR1 reads MGHRA; CDR2 reads YSYEKL. The V end was cut by 2 bases, the J end by 8 bases, with 21 bases between. The CDR3 has 17 residues.

CDR3: CASSEGQRGSYEQYF. CDR3 coding DNA: TGTGCCAGCTCGGAGGGGCAGCGGGGCTCCTACGAGCAGTACTTC. The V call is TRBV7-9, the J call TRBJ2-7; 7 bases align to TRBD2. Trimming removed 8 bases from V and 0 bases from J; junction bases left unmatched: 10. The CDR3 sequence is 15 residues long. Looked up from germline, CDR1 is SEHNR and CDR2 is FQNEAQ (reference sequence).

This chain connects TRBV10-2 to TRBJ2-7, with a weak D call TRBD1 (6 bases). The V end lost 10 bases, the J end lost 4 bases, and 14 bases lay between the germline ends. CDR3 length equals 12 residues. Germline V lookup: CDR1 WSHSY, CDR2 SAAADI. The CDR3 here is CATSTQGYEQYF. CDR3 nucleotide sequence: TGCGCCACCTCCACCCAGGGGTACGAGCAGTACTTC.

A single count supports this clonotype. V is TRBV2 and J is TRBJ2-1, with D unresolved. Germline-derived CDR1 and CDR2 are SNHLY and FYNNEI. The V end lost 7 bases, the J end lost 8 bases, and 12 bases lay between the germline ends. The CDR3 length is 12 residues. The CDR3 bases are TGTGCCAGCACCTCTAGATCCGATGAGCAGTTCTTC. It translates to CASTSRSDEQFF. The whole variable domain, remainder taken from reference TRBV2 and TRBJ2-1, is EPEVTQTPSHQVTQMGQEVILRCVPISNHLYFYWYRQILGQKVEFLVSFYNNEISEKSEIFDDQFSVERPDGSNFTLKIRSTKLEDSAMYFCASTSRSDEQFFGPGTRLTVL.

This clonotype was found once. J is TRBJ1-1 and V is TRBV7-6, with a tentative D call TRBD1 (6 bases). The CDR3 spans 15 residues. CDR1 and CDR2 (germline): SGHVS, FNYEAQ. V was cut by 3 bases and J by 4 bases, with 15 bases left in between. This CDR3 is CASSLAGGAGTEAFF. CDR3 DNA sequence: TGTGCCAGCAGCTTGGCCGGGGGCGCAGGCACTGAAGCTTTCTTT.

In its sample, this clonotype was seen once. This chain links TRBV28 with TRBJ2-1, with D maybe TRBD1 (6 bases). The CDR3 runs to 15 residues. Germline CDR1 is MDHEN and CDR2 is SYDVKM. V was shortened by 6 bases and J by 7 bases, with 19 bases between the two germline ends. CDR3 protein: CASSLGDTHGNEQFF. DNA of the CDR3: TGTGCCAGCAGCCTAGGGGACACGCACGGGAATGAGCAGTTCTTC.

The chain has TRBV28 and TRBJ1-5, with D perhaps TRBD1 (5 bases). The CDR3 extends over 14 amino acids. Germline values: CDR1 MDHEN, CDR2 SYDVKM. V lost 9 bases to trimming and J lost 3 bases, with 15 bases between them. The CDR3 region has the DNA TGTGCCAGTGGGGCCGGGTTCTTCAATCAGCCCCAGCATTTT. Protein sequence: CASGAGFFNQPQHF.

V usage is TRBV5-1 and J usage is TRBJ2-2; 7 bases are a match to TRBD2. CDR3 length: 15 amino acids. Germline V gene data show CDR1 as SGHRS and CDR2 as YFSETQ. The trim removed 6 bases at V and 0 bases at J, leaving 5 bases unmatched. CDR3: CASNPTSTNTGELFF. CDR3 in DNA: TGCGCCAGCAATCCGACTAGCACGAACACCGGGGAGCTGTTTTTT.

The DNA of the CDR3 is TGTGCCAGCAGCGTAGTTGGTAGCGGGAGCGAGACCCAGTACTTC. Its translation is CASSVVGSGSETQYF. The chain has TRBV9 and TRBJ2-5, with 9 bases identical to TRBD2. The germline V gene encodes CDR1 SGDLS and CDR2 YYNGEE. V was pared by 0 bases and J by 5 bases, with 5 bases of the junction left unmatched. The CDR3 extends over 15 amino acids.

This sequence joins TRBV6-5 and TRBJ1-1; perhaps TRBD1 as D (5 bases). Per germline, CDR1 MNHEY and CDR2 SVGAGI. With 2 bases removed from V and 6 bases from J, the gap between germline ends came to 13 bases. The CDR3 has 14 amino acids. In DNA form, the CDR3 reads TGTGCCAGCAGTTACGGACAACGCGGCGCTGAAGCTTTCTTT. Its protein is CASSYGQRGAEAFF.

This clonotype was detected only a few times. This chain links TRBV18 with TRBJ2-7; perhaps D is TRBD1 or TRBD2 (7 bases each). Trimming cost V 6 bases and J 2 bases, with 14 bases left between them. CDR3 length equals 14 residues. The germline V gene encodes CDR1 KGHSH and CDR2 LQKENI. The CDR3 protein is CASSQGGGPYEQYF. The CDR3 DNA follows: TGTGCCAGCTCGCAGGGAGGGGGCCCCTACGAGCAGTACTTC.

The V and J genes are TRBV15 and TRBJ2-1, with a weak D call TRBD1 (6 bases). V shed 0 bases and J shed 8 bases, with 11 bases lying between them. This CDR3 contains 14 residues. Germline V gene sequence: CDR1 LNHNV, CDR2 YYDKDF (reference sequence). The CDR3 protein is CATSRDSGDDEQFF. Here the CDR3 DNA reads TGTGCCACCAGCAGAGATTCAGGGGACGATGAGCAGTTCTTC.

This chain connects TRBV28 to TRBJ2-5, with D tentatively TRBD1 (5 bases). This CDR3 has 12 residues. Germline lookup yields CDR1 MDHEN and CDR2 SYDVKM. V was shortened by 7 bases and J by 1 base, with 7 bases between the two germline ends. CDR3 DNA: TGTGCCAGCACGGACACCCAAGAGACCCAGTACTTC. Translation gives CASTDTQETQYF.

This chain uses TRBV5-1 with TRBJ1-1; D possibly corresponds to TRBD1 (5 bases). The CDR3 runs 13 residues. Trimming stripped 7 bases from V and 0 bases from J, with 10 bases between. In germline, CDR1 is SGHRS, CDR2 YFSETQ. The DNA of the CDR3 is TGCGCCAGCCGGGGGGTCATGAACACTGAAGCTTTCTTT. It codes for CASRGVMNTEAFF.

The CDR3 DNA reads TGTGCCAGCAGCTTAGTCCCCCAAGAGACCCAGTACTTC. It is translated as CASSLVPQETQYF. The J gene is TRBJ2-5, the V gene TRBV7-8; no firm D call. V lost 1 base and J lost 1, with 4 bases in between. The CDR3 length is 13 residues. Germline values: CDR1 SGHVS, CDR2 FQNEAQ. Variable domain in full (rest from reference TRBV7-8 and TRBJ2-5): GAGVSQSPRYKVAKRGQDVALRCDPISGHVSLFWYQQALGQGPEFLTYFQNEAQLDKSGLPSDRFFAERPEGSVSTLKIQRTQQEDSAVYLCASSLVPQETQYFGPGTRLLVL.

The DNA of the CDR3 is TGTGCCAGCATTTGGGGGCAAGAGCAGTACTTC. Translation gives CASIWGQEQYF. This sequence joins TRBV27 and TRBJ2-7; a possible D gene is TRBD1 (6 bases). Germline lookup yields CDR1 MNHEY and CDR2 SMNVEV (reference sequence). Trimming took off 7 bases at V and 7 bases at J, with 11 bases between the two ends. This CDR3 spans 11 amino acids.

The chain carries TRBV25-1 and TRBJ1-1; D gene uncertain. The CDR3 consists of 11 residues. The germline V gene encodes CDR1 MGHDK and CDR2 SYGVNS. The V gene lost 1 base and the J gene lost 8 bases, with 5 bases spanning the gap. DNA for the CDR3: TGTGCCAGCAGTGAATTAAGAGAAGCTTTCTTT. It is translated as CASSELREAFF.

The V call is TRBV20-1, the J call TRBJ2-5, with a tentative D call TRBD2 (5 bases). Germline V gene lookup returns CDR1 DFQATT and CDR2 SNEGSKA (reference sequence). The length of the CDR3 is 15 residues. V was cut by 0 bases and J by 4 bases, with 15 bases left in between. In DNA, the CDR3 is TGCAGTGCTAGAGAGCAGAGGGTAAATGGAGAGACCCAGTACTTC. Protein product: CSAREQRVNGETQYF.

V gene TRBV29-1 combines with J gene TRBJ2-5, with 7 bases that match TRBD1. CDR1 and CDR2 (germline): SQVTM, ANQGSEA. The V and J ends lost 0 bases and 10 bases, in that order; junction bases with no gene match: 17. This CDR3 comprises 16 residues. The CDR3 is CSVEDRDSRWGFGQYF. CDR3 nucleotides: TGCAGCGTTGAAGATCGGGACAGCAGATGGGGGTTCGGCCAGTACTTC.

The CDR3 DNA sequence: TGTGCCAGCAGTCTCCGGGCCGTGAACTACAATGAGCAGTTCTTC. This codes for CASSLRAVNYNEQFF. This chain joins TRBV27 and TRBJ2-1, with D unresolved. The V and J ends lost 5 bases and 3 bases respectively, with 14 bases between them. CDR1 and CDR2 from the germline V gene are MNHEY and SMNVEV (reference sequence). This CDR3 spans 15 amino acids.